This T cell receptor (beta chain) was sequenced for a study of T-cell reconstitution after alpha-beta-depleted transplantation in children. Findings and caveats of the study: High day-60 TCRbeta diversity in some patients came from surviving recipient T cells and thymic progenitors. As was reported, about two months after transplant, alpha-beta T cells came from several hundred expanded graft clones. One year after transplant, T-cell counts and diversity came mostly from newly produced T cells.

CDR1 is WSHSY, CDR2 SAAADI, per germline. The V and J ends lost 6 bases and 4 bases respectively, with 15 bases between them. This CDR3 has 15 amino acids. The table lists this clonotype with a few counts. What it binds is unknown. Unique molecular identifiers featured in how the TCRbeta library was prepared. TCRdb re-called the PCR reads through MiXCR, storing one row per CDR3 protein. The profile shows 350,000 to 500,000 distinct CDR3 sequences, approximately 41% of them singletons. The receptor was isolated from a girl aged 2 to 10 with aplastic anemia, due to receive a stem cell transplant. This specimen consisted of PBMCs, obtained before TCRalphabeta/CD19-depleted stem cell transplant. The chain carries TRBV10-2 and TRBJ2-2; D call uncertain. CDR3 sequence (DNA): TGCGCCAGCAGGGGAACGCGGCTCTTCACCGGGGAGCTGTTTTTT. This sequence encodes CASRGTRLFTGELFF.